This T cell receptor (beta chain) was captured by sequencing in a study of T cells expressing NK-cell markers. Whole-study context: Sorted T-cell subsets CD3+CD56+NKG2C+, CD3+CD56+NKG2C- and CD3+CD56-NKG2C+ were TCR beta-sequenced. Study-wide results and limits: The share of CD8+ T cells held by dominant NKG2C+ clonotypes was about 1.0-7.5% in about six donors. Whether expanded NKG2C+ T cell clones were HCMV specific stayed uncertain.

The CDR3 runs to 17 residues. In regard to this clonotype: Antigen: not known.

TCRdb reanalyzed the 5' RACE reads and collapses them to one entry per CDR3 protein, without DNA. The specimen's table records about 540,000 distinct CDR3 sequences. This TCR derives from a man between 18 and 29 years old in good health. This chain uses TRBV12-3 or TRBV12-4 with TRBJ2-5; TCRdb names TRBD2, which stays unverified in the absence of DNA. Specimen: blood T cells: a sorted CD56 or NKG2C T cell subset, CD4+ or CD8+ T cells, or bulk PBMC T cells (not recorded which). The CDR3 sequence is CASSPHGLAGDLETQYF.